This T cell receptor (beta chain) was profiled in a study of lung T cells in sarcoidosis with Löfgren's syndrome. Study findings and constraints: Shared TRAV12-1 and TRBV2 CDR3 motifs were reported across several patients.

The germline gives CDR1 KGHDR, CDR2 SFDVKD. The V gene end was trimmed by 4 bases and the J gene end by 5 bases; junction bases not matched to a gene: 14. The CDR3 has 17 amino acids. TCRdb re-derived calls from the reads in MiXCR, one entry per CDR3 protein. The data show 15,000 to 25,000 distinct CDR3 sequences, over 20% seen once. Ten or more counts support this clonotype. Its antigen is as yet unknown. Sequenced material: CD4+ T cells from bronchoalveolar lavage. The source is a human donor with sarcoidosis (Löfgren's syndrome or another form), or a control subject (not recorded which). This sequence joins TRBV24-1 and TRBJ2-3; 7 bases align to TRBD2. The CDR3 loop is CATSDNGSAGELDTQYF. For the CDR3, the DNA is TGTGCCACCAGTGACAACGGATCGGCGGGAGAGTTAGATACGCAGTATTTT.